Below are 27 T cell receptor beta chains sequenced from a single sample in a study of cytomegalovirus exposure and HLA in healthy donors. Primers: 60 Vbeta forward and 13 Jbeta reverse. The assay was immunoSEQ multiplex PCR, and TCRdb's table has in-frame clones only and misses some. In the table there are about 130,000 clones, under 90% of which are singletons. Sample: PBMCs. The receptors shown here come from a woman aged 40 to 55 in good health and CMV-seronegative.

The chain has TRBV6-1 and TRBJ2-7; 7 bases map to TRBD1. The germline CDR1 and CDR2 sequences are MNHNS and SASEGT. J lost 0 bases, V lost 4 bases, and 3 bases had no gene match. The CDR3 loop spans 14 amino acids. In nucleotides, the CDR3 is TGTGCCAGCAGTGCCGGGACAGCCTCCTACGAGCAGTACTTC. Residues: CASSAGTASYEQYF.

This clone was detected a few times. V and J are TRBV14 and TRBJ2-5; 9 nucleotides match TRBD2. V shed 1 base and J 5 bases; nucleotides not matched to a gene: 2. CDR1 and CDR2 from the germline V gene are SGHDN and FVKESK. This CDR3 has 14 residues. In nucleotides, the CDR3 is TGTGCCAGCAGCCAAGGACTAGCGGCTGAGACCCAGTACTTC. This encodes CASSQGLAAETQYF.

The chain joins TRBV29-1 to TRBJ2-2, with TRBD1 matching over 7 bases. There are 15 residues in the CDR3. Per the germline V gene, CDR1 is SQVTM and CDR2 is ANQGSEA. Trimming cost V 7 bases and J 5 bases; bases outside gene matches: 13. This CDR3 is CSGRTEGASTGELFF. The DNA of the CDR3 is TGCAGCGGAAGAACCGAGGGGGCGAGTACCGGGGAGCTGTTTTTT.

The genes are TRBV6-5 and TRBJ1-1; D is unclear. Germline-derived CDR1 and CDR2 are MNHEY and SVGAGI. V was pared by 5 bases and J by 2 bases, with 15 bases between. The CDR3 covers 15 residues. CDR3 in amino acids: CASSPYSTINTEAFF. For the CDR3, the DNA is TGTGCCAGCAGTCCCTACAGTACCATTAACACTGAAGCTTTCTTT.

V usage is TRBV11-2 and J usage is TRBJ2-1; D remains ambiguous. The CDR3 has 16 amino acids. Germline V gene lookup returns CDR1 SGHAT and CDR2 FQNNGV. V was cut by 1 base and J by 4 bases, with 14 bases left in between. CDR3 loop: CASSLGSLVPYNEQFF. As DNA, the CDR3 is TGTGCCAGCAGCTTAGGAAGTCTAGTCCCTTACAATGAGCAGTTCTTC.

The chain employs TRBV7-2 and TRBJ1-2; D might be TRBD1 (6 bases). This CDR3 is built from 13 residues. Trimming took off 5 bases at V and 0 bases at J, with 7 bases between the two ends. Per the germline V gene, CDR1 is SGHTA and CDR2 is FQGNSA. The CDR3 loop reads CASSRDTNYGYTF. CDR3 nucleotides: TGTGCCAGCAGCCGGGACACTAACTATGGCTACACCTTC.

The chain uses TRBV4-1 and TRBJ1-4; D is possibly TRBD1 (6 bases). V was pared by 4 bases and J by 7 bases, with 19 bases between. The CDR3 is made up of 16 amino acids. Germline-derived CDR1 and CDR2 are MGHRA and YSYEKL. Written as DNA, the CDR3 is TGCGCCAGCAGCCTCGGCTCAGGGGTTTTTAGTGAAAAACTGTTTTTT. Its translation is CASSLGSGVFSEKLFF.

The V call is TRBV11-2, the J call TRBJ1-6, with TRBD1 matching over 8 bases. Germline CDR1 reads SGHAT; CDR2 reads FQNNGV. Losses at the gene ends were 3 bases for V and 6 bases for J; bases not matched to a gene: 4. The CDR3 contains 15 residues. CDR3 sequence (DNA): TGTGCCAGCAGCTTTACAGGGGGTGCTAATTCACCCCTCCACTTT. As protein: CASSFTGGANSPLHF.

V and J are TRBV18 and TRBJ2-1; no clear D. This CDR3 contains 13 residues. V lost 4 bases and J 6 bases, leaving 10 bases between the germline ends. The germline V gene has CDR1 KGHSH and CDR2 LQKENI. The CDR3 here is CASSRGQRNEQFF. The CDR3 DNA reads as TGTGCCAGCTCACGTGGCCAGCGCAATGAGCAGTTCTTC.

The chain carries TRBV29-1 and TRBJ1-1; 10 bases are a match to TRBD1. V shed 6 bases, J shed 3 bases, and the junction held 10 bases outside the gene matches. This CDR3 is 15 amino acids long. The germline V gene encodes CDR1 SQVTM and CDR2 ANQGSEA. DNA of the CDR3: TGCAGCGTCTCGGACAGGGGGTCACGGGACACTGAAGCTTTCTTT. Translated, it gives CSVSDRGSRDTEAFF.

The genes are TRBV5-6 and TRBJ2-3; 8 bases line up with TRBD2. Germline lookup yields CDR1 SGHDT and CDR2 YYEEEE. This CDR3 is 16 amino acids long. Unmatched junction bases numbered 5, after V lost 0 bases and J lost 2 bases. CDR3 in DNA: TGTGCCAGCAGCTTGGTAGCGGGACTTATCACAGATACGCAGTATTTT. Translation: CASSLVAGLITDTQYF.

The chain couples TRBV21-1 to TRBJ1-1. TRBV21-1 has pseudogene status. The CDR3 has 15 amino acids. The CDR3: CASSTQGEGGTEAFF. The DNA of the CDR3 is TGTGCCAGCAGCACCCAAGGGGAGGGCGGCACTGAAGCTTTCTTT.

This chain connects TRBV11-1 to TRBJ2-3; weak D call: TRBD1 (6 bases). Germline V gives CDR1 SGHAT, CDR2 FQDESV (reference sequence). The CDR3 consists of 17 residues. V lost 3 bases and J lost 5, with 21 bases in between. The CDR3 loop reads CASSLGVVAGVKDTQYF. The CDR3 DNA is TGTGCCAGCAGCTTGGGTGTGGTGGCAGGGGTTAAAGATACGCAGTATTTT.

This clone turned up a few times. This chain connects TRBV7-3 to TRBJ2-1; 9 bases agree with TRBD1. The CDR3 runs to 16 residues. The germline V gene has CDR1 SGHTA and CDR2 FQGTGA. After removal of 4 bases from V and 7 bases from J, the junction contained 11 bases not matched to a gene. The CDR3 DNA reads TGTGCCAGCAGCTCAACGGGGACAGGGTTAGGTAATGAGCAGTTCTTC. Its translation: CASSSTGTGLGNEQFF.

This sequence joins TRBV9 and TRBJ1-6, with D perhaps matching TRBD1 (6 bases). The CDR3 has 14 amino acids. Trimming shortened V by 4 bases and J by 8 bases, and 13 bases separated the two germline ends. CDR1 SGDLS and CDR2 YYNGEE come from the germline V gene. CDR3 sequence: CASSYRQDDSPLHF. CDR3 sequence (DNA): TGTGCCAGCAGCTACAGACAGGATGATTCACCCCTCCACTTT. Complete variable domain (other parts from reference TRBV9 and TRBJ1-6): DSGVTQTPKHLITATGQRVTLRCSPRSGDLSVYWYQQSLDQGLQFLIQYYNGEERAKGNILERFSAQQFPDLHSELNLSSLELGDSALYFCASSYRQDDSPLHFGNGTRLTVT.

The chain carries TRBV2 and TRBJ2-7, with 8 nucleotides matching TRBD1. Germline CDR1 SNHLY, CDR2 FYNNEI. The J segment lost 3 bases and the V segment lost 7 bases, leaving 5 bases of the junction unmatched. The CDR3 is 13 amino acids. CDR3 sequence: CASIPGQVYEQYF. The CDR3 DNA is TGTGCCAGCATCCCGGGACAGGTCTACGAGCAGTACTTC.

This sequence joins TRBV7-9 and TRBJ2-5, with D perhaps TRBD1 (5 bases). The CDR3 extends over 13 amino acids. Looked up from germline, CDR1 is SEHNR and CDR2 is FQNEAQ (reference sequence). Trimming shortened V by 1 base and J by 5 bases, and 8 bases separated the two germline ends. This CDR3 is CASSLGAGETQYF. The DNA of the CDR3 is TGTGCCAGCAGCTTAGGGGCAGGGGAGACCCAGTACTTC.

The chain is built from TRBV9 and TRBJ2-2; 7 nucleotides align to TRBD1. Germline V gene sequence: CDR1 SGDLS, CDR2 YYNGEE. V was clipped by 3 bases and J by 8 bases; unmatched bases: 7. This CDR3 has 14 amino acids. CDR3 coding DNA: TGTGCCAGCAGCGCCGACAGGGTGACGGGGGAGCTGTTTTTT. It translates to CASSADRVTGELFF.

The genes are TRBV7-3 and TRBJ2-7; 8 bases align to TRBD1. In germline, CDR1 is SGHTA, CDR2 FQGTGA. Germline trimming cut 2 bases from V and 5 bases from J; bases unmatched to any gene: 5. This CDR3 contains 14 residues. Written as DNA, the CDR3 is TGTGCCAGCAGCTTAGGACAGGGCGGCCACGAGCAGTACTTC. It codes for CASSLGQGGHEQYF.

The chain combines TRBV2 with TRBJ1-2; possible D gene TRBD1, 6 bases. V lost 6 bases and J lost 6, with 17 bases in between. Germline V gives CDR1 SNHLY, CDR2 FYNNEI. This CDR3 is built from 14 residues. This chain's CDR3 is CASRVTVTGHGYTF. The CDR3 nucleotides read TGTGCCAGCAGAGTCACAGTGACAGGACATGGCTACACCTTC.

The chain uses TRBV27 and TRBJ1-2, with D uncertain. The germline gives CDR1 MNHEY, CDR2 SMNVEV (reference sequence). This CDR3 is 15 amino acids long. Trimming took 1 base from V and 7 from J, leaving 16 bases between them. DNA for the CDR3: TGTGCCAGCAGTTTATTCGGAGACTCGGAGCGTGGCTACACCTTC. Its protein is CASSLFGDSERGYTF.

CDR3 DNA: TGCAGCGTTGGAGTCCGGACAGGGGTCTACGAGCAGTACTTC. Translation: CSVGVRTGVYEQYF. V and J are TRBV29-1 and TRBJ2-7; 9 bases map to TRBD1. V lost 4 bases and J lost 3; bases outside the gene matches: 7. The CDR3 is made up of 14 amino acids. Germline loops: CDR1 SQVTM, CDR2 ANQGSEA.

CDR3: CASSQAPGQGHPSYEQYF. CDR3 nucleotide sequence: TGCGCCAGCAGCCAAGCCCCAGGACAGGGCCATCCTTCCTACGAGCAGTACTTC. The chain couples TRBV4-3 to TRBJ2-7; the match to TRBD1 covers 8 bases. The CDR3 is made up of 18 amino acids. From germline, CDR1 is LGHNA and CDR2 YSLEER. V trimming: 1 base; J trimming: 1 base; junction bases outside the gene matches: 12.

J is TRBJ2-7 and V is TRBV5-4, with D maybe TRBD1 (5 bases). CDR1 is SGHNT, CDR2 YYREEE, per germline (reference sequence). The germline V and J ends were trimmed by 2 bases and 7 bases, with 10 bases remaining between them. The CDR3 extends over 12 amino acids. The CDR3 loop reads CASSFGHREQYF. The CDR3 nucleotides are TGTGCCAGCAGCTTCGGACACAGGGAGCAGTACTTC.

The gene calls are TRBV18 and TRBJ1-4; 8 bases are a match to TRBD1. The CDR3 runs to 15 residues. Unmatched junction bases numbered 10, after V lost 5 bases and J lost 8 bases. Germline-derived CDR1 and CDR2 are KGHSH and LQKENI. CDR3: CASSFGDRSDEKLFF. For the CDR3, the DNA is TGTGCCAGCTCATTCGGGGACAGGTCAGACGAAAAACTGTTTTTT.

The CDR3 sequence is CASSYSDGAYEQYF. The CDR3 DNA sequence: TGTGCCAGCAGTTACTCTGACGGAGCCTACGAGCAGTACTTC. The V call is TRBV6-5, the J call TRBJ2-7; D call uncertain. CDR3 length equals 14 residues. V shed 0 bases and J shed 2 bases, with 8 bases lying between them. CDR1 is MNHEY and CDR2 is SVGAGI in the germline V gene.

The CDR3 bases are TGTGCCAGCAGCTTAGCTGTAGCGGGGGCCACAGATACGCAGTATTTT. It translates to CASSLAVAGATDTQYF. This chain connects TRBV7-2 to TRBJ2-3, with 9 bases aligning to TRBD2. The J segment lost 2 bases and the V segment lost 0 bases, leaving 3 bases of the junction unmatched. The CDR3 has 16 residues. The germline gives CDR1 SGHTA, CDR2 FQGNSA.